Listed here are 26 T cell receptor beta chains from one sample, sequenced in a study of T cell clonotyping in hematopoietic cell transplantation. Assay: immunoSEQ multiplex PCR; the TCRdb copy retains only in-frame clones and omits some. Here the sample spans more than 9,500 clones, approximately 89% being singletons. Sequenced sample: peripheral blood mononuclear cells. These TCRs come from a woman aged 45-59 years in good health. Some clones in this sample may be carry-over from other donors' samples.

V and J are TRBV7-2 and TRBJ1-5, with TRBD1 as a possible D gene (6 bases). V was trimmed by 5 bases and J by 5 bases, leaving 10 bases between them. This CDR3 has 13 residues. The germline V gene encodes CDR1 SGHTA and CDR2 FQGNSA. This CDR3 reads CASSPRGHQPQHF. CDR3 bases: TGTGCCAGCAGCCCACGGGGGCATCAGCCCCAGCATTTT.

In its sample, this clone was seen a few times. This chain connects TRBV15 to TRBJ1-2; D is unclear. Between the trimmed V and J ends, which lost 0 bases and 4 bases, there was a span of 12 bases. Germline assignment: CDR1 LNHNV and CDR2 YYDKDF (reference sequence). This CDR3 comprises 15 residues. The CDR3 DNA sequence: TGTGCCACCAGCAGAGACACTACGTTTTTCTATGGCTACACCTTC. Translating gives CATSRDTTFFYGYTF.

The genes are TRBV19 and TRBJ1-1, with TRBD1 matching 8 bases. Germline V gene lookup returns CDR1 LNHDA and CDR2 SQIVND (reference sequence). After removal of 5 bases from V and 12 bases from J, the junction contained 11 bases not matched to a gene. The CDR3 covers 13 residues. The CDR3 region is CASSDTGGTFPFF. For the CDR3, the DNA is TGTGCCAGTAGTGACACAGGGGGGACTTTTCCTTTCTTT.

CDR3 sequence: CASSFWGINEKLFF. The CDR3 DNA follows: TGTGCCAGCAGCTTCTGGGGGATTAATGAAAAACTGTTTTTT. The V call is TRBV5-6, the J call TRBJ1-4; TRBD1 might be the D (5 bases). The CDR3 sequence is 14 residues long. Germline CDR1 reads SGHDT; CDR2 reads YYEEEE. V lost 2 bases to trimming and J lost 4 bases, with 9 bases between them.

The J gene is TRBJ2-7, the V gene TRBV5-1; 8 bases agree with TRBD1. CDR1 is SGHRS and CDR2 is YFSETQ in the germline V gene. The CDR3 length is 16 residues. V lost 0 bases and J lost 2; bases outside the gene matches: 7. DNA of the CDR3: TGCGCCAGCAGCTTGGGGGCACAGGGGGTAACCTACGAGCAGTACTTC. Protein sequence: CASSLGAQGVTYEQYF.

The chain recombines TRBV6-1 with TRBJ1-4, with 9 positions matching TRBD1. The germline V gene has CDR1 MNHNS and CDR2 SASEGT. This CDR3 comprises 15 residues. The V segment lost 6 bases and the J segment 5 bases; nucleotides outside the gene matches: 7. This chain's CDR3 is CASRVPGTGNEKLFF. For the CDR3, the DNA is TGTGCCAGCAGGGTTCCCGGGACAGGGAATGAAAAACTGTTTTTT.

CDR3 coding DNA: TGCGCCAGCAGCCAAGAGGGGGGGAGATACACCATATATTTT. This gives the protein CASSQEGGRYTIYF. The rearrangement joins TRBV4-1 to TRBJ1-3, with D perhaps TRBD1 (5 bases). Germline V gene lookup returns CDR1 MGHRA and CDR2 YSYEKL. Deletions cut 0 bases from V and 8 bases from J, with 11 bases between. This CDR3 has 14 amino acids.

This rearrangement joins TRBV7-2 to TRBJ2-7; D is ambiguous. CDR1 and CDR2 (germline): SGHTA, FQGNSA. There are 14 residues in the CDR3. V dropped 8 bases and J dropped 3 bases, with 17 bases sitting between them. This chain's CDR3 is CASSSGLRRYEQYF. The DNA of the CDR3 is TGTGCCAGCTCAAGTGGCCTTCGTCGCTACGAGCAGTACTTC. Using reference TRBV7-2 and TRBJ2-7 for the parts outside the CDR3, the full variable domain is GAGVSQSPSNKVTEKGKDVELRCDPISGHTALYWYRQSLGQGLEFLIYFQGNSAPDKSGLPSDRFSAERTGGSVSTLTIQRTQQEDSAVYLCASSSGLRRYEQYFGPGTRLTVT.

The table lists this clone with a count of one. The genes are TRBV19 and TRBJ2-1; D is unclear. The ends were cut back, 2 bases at V and 4 bases at J, with 9 bases in the middle. The CDR3 contains 14 residues. Germline CDR1 is LNHDA and CDR2 is SQIVND (reference sequence). CDR3 in DNA: TGTGCCAGTAGTATAATCGACTTTTACAATGAGCAGTTCTTC. It is translated as CASSIIDFYNEQFF.

This sequence joins TRBV5-1 and TRBJ2-7; 7 bases map to TRBD1. The V segment lost 4 bases and the J segment 3 bases; nucleotides outside the gene matches: 13. This CDR3 has 16 amino acids. Germline V gene data show CDR1 as SGHRS and CDR2 as YFSETQ. CDR3 DNA sequence: TGCGCCAGCAGCCCGTGGACAGGCGGCCGCAACTACGAGCAGTACTTC. Encoded protein: CASSPWTGGRNYEQYF.

Comments on this clone: It is likely a read error, because the conserved phenylalanine at the end of the CDR3 is missing. The DNA is left out, because the CDR3 cannot be placed on it with certainty; the CDR3 is given as TCRdb lists it. The J gene is TRBJ2-7, the V gene TRBV5-6; TRBD1 is the table's D call, not checked against the DNA. The CDR3 totals 8 residues, both ends included. Looked up from germline, CDR1 is SGHDT and CDR2 is YYEEEE. The CDR3 sequence is CASSEGGK.

The chain employs TRBV18 and TRBJ1-2; D is undetermined. In germline, CDR1 is KGHSH, CDR2 LQKENI. V dropped 2 bases and J dropped 4 bases, with 11 bases sitting between them. This CDR3 is 14 amino acids long. This chain's CDR3 is CASSPEASSYGYTF. CDR3 nucleotides: TGTGCCAGCTCACCAGAAGCATCTAGCTATGGCTACACCTTC.

This chain joins TRBV5-1 and TRBJ1-1; 9 bases align to TRBD1. The trim removed 9 bases at V and 4 bases at J, leaving 13 bases unmatched. CDR1 is SGHRS and CDR2 is YFSETQ in the germline V gene. This CDR3 contains 15 residues. The CDR3 sequence: CATHPGQGYATEAFF. The CDR3 DNA follows: TGCGCCACCCACCCGGGACAGGGATATGCCACTGAAGCTTTCTTT.

The chain has TRBV19 and TRBJ2-3; D might be TRBD1 (6 bases). Per the germline V gene, CDR1 is LNHDA and CDR2 is SQIVND (reference sequence). The CDR3 covers 16 residues. V was clipped by 7 bases and J by 4 bases, with 21 bases between them. DNA of the CDR3: TGTGCCAGTAAGGGCAGGGGTACCTCCTCCCCAGATACGCAGTATTTT. Translated, it gives CASKGRGTSSPDTQYF.

This clone occurred once. The rearrangement links TRBV7-9 to TRBJ1-2; D perhaps matches TRBD1 (5 bases). Germline loops: CDR1 SEHNR, CDR2 FQNEAQ (reference sequence). V gave up 5 bases and J gave up 4 bases, with 14 bases separating them. The CDR3 runs 14 residues. In DNA form, the CDR3 reads TGTGCCAGCAGCCCCTCCGGGACGGCCTATGGCTACACCTTC. Translated: CASSPSGTAYGYTF.

The chain employs TRBV6-1 and TRBJ2-7, with D tentatively TRBD2 (5 bases). The CDR3 length is 12 residues. V was cut by 2 bases and J by 4 bases, with 6 bases left in between. CDR1 and CDR2 from the germline V gene are MNHNS and SASEGT. CDR3 amino acids: CASSERGYEQYF. For the CDR3, the DNA is TGTGCCAGCAGTGAACGGGGTTACGAGCAGTACTTC.

Of note for this clone: A junction end diverges from the germline sequence, so it may reflect a read error. The J gene is TRBJ1-5, the V gene TRBV4-3; TRBD1 aligns across 12 bases. There are 17 residues in the CDR3. Germline loops: CDR1 LGHNA, CDR2 YSLEER. The CDR3 here is CASSRKTGTGGNQPQHF. The CDR3 region has the DNA TGCGCCAGCAGCCGCAAAACCGGGACAGGGGGCAACCAGCCCCAGCATTTT.

V gene TRBV27 combines with J gene TRBJ1-1; D not resolved. The CDR3 consists of 12 residues. The germline V and J ends were trimmed by 6 bases and 1 base, with 6 bases remaining between them. CDR1 and CDR2 from the germline V gene are MNHEY and SMNVEV (reference sequence). The CDR3 spells CASRAGNTEAFF. The DNA of the CDR3 is TGTGCCAGCAGGGCAGGGAACACTGAAGCTTTCTTT.

This clone was observed a single time. J is TRBJ2-7 and V is TRBV5-4; D gene uncertain. CDR1 is SGHNT, CDR2 YYREEE, per germline (reference sequence). The CDR3 loop spans 13 amino acids. V was cut by 5 bases and J by 5 bases, with 14 bases left in between. CDR3 protein: CASRPSTVHEQYF. The CDR3 DNA sequence: TGTGCCAGCAGACCCTCGACGGTTCACGAGCAGTACTTC. The full variable domain, its missing parts supplied by reference TRBV5-4 and TRBJ2-7, is ETGVTQSPTHLIKTRGQQVTLRCSSQSGHNTVSWYQQALGQGPQFIFQYYREEENGRGNFPPRFSGLQFPNYSSELNVNALELDDSALYLCASRPSTVHEQYFGPGTRLTVT.

The chain links TRBV19 to TRBJ2-6; the D is unclear. The length of the CDR3 is 15 residues. Germline loops: CDR1 LNHDA, CDR2 SQIVND (reference sequence). V was pared by 3 bases and J by 2 bases, with 8 bases between. Here the CDR3 reads CASSMKVTGANVLTF. DNA for the CDR3: TGTGCCAGTAGTATGAAGGTAACTGGGGCCAACGTCCTGACTTTC.

J is TRBJ2-1 and V is TRBV27; D perhaps matches TRBD1 (6 bases). The CDR3 has 15 residues. Per germline, CDR1 MNHEY and CDR2 SMNVEV (reference sequence). Trimming removed 5 bases at V and 4 bases at J, with 15 bases between. In DNA, the CDR3 is TGTGCCAGCAGTGATACAGGGTTGGGATACAATGAGCAGTTCTTC. This sequence encodes CASSDTGLGYNEQFF.

The chain uses TRBV4-1 and TRBJ2-7; D is unclear. Germline assignment: CDR1 MGHRA and CDR2 YSYEKL. The V end was cut by 1 base, the J end by 1 base, with 5 bases between. CDR3 length: 13 amino acids. The CDR3 loop reads CASSQVSSYEQYF. The CDR3 coding sequence is TGCGCCAGCAGCCAAGTAAGTTCCTACGAGCAGTACTTC.

V is TRBV19 and J is TRBJ2-7; TRBD1 might be the D (6 bases). The germline gives CDR1 LNHDA, CDR2 SQIVND (reference sequence). The CDR3 length is 15 residues. Trimming pared 1 base from V and 5 bases from J, leaving 15 bases between. This CDR3 reads CASSIAQGIVDEQYF. In DNA form, the CDR3 reads TGTGCCAGTAGTATAGCCCAGGGGATTGTCGACGAGCAGTACTTC.

The chain carries TRBV7-2 and TRBJ2-7; weak D call: TRBD1 (5 bases). V dropped 3 bases and J dropped 3 bases, with 9 bases sitting between them. CDR3 length equals 13 residues. In germline, CDR1 is SGHTA, CDR2 FQGNSA. DNA of the CDR3: TGTGCCAGCAGCTTTGGGGCCGTCTACGAGCAGTACTTC. Encoded protein: CASSFGAVYEQYF.

This chain uses TRBV21-1 with TRBJ1-5. TRBV21-1 is classified as a pseudogene. The CDR3 has 15 residues. CDR3 coding DNA: TGTGCCAGCAGGCGGAGCGGCGCCCGGCATCAGCCCCAGCATTTT. Protein sequence: CASRRSGARHQPQHF.

The CDR3 sequence: CSVQKALGLYEQYF. CDR3 DNA: TGCAGCGTCCAAAAGGCCCTCGGTCTCTACGAGCAGTACTTC. The chain uses TRBV29-1 and TRBJ2-7; D not certain. The CDR3 consists of 14 residues. V was shortened by 6 bases and J by 3 bases, with 18 bases between the two germline ends. Germline lookup yields CDR1 SQVTM and CDR2 ANQGSEA.